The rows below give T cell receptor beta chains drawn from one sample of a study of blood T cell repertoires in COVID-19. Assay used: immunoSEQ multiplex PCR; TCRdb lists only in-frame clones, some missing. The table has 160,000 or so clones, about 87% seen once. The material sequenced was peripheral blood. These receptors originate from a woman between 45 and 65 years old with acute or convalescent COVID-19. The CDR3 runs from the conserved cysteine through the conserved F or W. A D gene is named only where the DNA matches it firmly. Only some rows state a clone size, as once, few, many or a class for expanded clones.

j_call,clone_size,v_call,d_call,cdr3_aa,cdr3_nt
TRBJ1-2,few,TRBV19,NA,CASSPQGPGGGEGYTF,TGTGCCAGTAGTCCGCAGGGTCCTGGCGGCGGGGAAGGCTACACCTTC
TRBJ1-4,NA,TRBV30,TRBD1,CAWSAGGAREKLFF,TGTGCCTGGAGCGCAGGGGGCGCGCGGGAAAAACTGTTTTTT
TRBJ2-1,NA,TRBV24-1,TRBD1,CATLGQGASEQFF,TGTGCCACCTTGGGACAGGGGGCGAGTGAGCAGTTCTTC
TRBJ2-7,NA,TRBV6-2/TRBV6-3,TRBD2,CASSYGGTSGTYEQYF,TGTGCCAGCAGTTACGGAGGGACTAGCGGAACCTACGAGCAGTACTTC
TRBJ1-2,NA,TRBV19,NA,CASSWTDSNYGYTF,TGTGCCAGTAGTTGGACAGACTCTAACTATGGCTACACCTTC
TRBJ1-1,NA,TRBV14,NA,CASSDSSNTEAFF,TGTGCCAGCAGCGACAGCTCGAACACTGAAGCTTTCTTT
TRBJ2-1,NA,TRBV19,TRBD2,CASSGLAAYNEQFF,TGTGCCAGTAGCGGACTAGCGGCCTACAATGAGCAGTTCTTC
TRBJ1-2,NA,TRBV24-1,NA,CATSDWVRGEGYTF,TGTGCCACCAGTGATTGGGTCAGGGGTGAAGGCTACACCTTC
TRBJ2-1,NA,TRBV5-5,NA,CASSLAVGNNEQFF,TGTGCCAGCAGCTTGGCCGTGGGCAACAATGAGCAGTTCTTC
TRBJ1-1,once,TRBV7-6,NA,CASSLGNADTEAFF,TGTGCCAGCAGCTTAGGAAACGCGGACACTGAAGCTTTCTTT
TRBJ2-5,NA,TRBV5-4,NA,CASRSAGARGETQYF,TGTGCCAGCAGATCTGCCGGGGCCAGGGGAGAGACCCAGTACTTC
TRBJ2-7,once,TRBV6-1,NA,CASSEVRGYEQYF,TGTGCCAGCAGTGAAGTTCGGGGCTACGAGCAGTACTTC
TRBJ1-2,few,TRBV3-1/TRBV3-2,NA,CASSQVAGLYGYTF,TGTGCCAGCAGCCAAGTTGCAGGGCTCTATGGCTACACCTTC
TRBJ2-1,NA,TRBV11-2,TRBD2,CASSPTRLAGLNNEQFF,TGTGCCAGCAGCCCCACCCGGCTAGCGGGGTTAAACAATGAGCAGTTCTTC
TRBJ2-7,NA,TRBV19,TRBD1,CASSIGQGVREQYF,TGTGCCAGTAGTATTGGGCAGGGGGTGAGGGAGCAGTACTTC
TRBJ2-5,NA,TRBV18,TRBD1,CASAGTAQETQYF,TGTGCCAGCGCCGGGACAGCACAAGAGACCCAGTACTTC
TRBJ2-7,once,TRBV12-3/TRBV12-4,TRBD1,CASSLRDRAVF,TGTGCCAGCAGTTTAAGGGACAGGGCGGTCTTC
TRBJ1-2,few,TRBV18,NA,CASSRQDPNTYGYTF,TGTGCCAGCTCAAGACAGGACCCAAATACCTATGGCTACACCTTC
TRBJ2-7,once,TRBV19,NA,CASSMLGHGGDEQYF,TGTGCCAGTAGTATGCTGGGACACGGTGGTGACGAGCAGTACTTC
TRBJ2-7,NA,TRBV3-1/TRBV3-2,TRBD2,CASSQDRTRGGYEQYF,TGTGCCAGCAGCCAAGATCGGACTAGGGGTGGGTACGAGCAGTACTTC
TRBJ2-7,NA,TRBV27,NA,CASSVRGDYEQYF,TGTGCCAGCAGTGTGCGGGGAGACTACGAGCAGTACTTC
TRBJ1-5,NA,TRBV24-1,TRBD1,CATSDQGDNQPQHF,TGTGCCACCAGTGATCAGGGGGACAATCAGCCCCAGCATTTT
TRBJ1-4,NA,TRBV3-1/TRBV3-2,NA,CASSLRRAGNEKLFF,TGTGCCAGCAGCCTCCGCAGGGCGGGGAATGAAAAACTGTTTTTT
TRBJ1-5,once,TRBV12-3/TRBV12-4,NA,CASSLDSNQPQHF,TGTGCCAGCAGTTTGGACAGTAATCAGCCCCAGCATTTT
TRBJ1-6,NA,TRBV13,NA,CASSPARNPYSPLHF,TGTGCCAGCAGCCCAGCTAGGAATCCCTATTCACCCCTCCACTTT
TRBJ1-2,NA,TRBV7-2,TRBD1,CASSLNRGGYTF,TGTGCCAGCAGCTTGAACAGGGGCGGCTACACCTTC
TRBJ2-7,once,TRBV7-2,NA,CASSLAGWVYEQYF,TGTGCCAGCAGCTTAGCGGGCTGGGTCTACGAGCAGTACTTC
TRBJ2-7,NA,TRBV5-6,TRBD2,CASSSATSGMSYEQYF,TGTGCCAGCAGCTCCGCGACTAGCGGGATGTCTTACGAGCAGTACTTC
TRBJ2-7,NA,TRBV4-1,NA,CASSRDDRRDYEQYF,TGCGCCAGCAGCCGAGATGACAGGCGAGACTACGAGCAGTACTTC
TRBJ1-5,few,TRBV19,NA,CASSIEGGVFSNQPQHF,TGTGCCAGTAGTATCGAAGGGGGAGTCTTTAGCAATCAGCCCCAGCATTTT
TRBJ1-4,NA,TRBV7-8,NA,CASSARTVATNEKLFF,TGTGCCAGCAGCGCGAGGACAGTTGCAACTAATGAAAAACTGTTTTTT
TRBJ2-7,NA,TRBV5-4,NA,CASSLEPNSYEQYF,TGTGCCAGCAGCTTGGAGCCTAATTCCTACGAGCAGTACTTC
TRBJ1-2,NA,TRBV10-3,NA,CAISESGQGGYGYTF,TGTGCCATCAGTGAGTCGGGGCAGGGCGGCTATGGCTACACCTTC
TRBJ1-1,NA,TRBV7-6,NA,CASSLGQGANTEAFF,TGTGCCAGCAGCTTAGGGCAGGGCGCGAACACTGAAGCTTTCTTT
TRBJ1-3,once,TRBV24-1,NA,CATSDPGGGSGNTIYF,TGTGCCACCAGTGATCCGGGAGGGGGTTCTGGAAACACCATATATTTT
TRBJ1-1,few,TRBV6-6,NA,CASSILPGQEAFF,TGTGCCAGCAGCATACTTCCGGGACAAGAAGCTTTCTTT
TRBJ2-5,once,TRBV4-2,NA,CASSQGSGEGETQYF,TGTGCCAGCAGCCAAGGATCAGGGGAAGGAGAGACCCAGTACTTC
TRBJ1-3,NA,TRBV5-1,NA,CASSEGLSGNTIYF,TGCGCCAGCAGCGAAGGACTCTCTGGAAACACCATATATTTT
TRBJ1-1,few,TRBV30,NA,CAWSGGQTLEAFF,TGTGCCTGGAGTGGGGGGCAGACTCTTGAAGCTTTCTTT
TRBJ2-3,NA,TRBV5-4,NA,CASSFSGTDTQYF,TGTGCCAGCAGCTTTTCAGGAACAGATACGCAGTATTTT
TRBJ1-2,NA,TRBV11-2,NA,CASSFGGTTYGYTF,TGTGCCAGCAGCTTCGGTGGGACAACCTATGGCTACACCTTC
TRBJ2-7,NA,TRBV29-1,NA,CSVEQGYEQYF,TGCAGCGTCGAACAGGGTTACGAGCAGTACTTC
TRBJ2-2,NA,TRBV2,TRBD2,CASSGTSGRGAGELFF,TGTGCCAGCAGTGGGACTAGCGGGAGGGGGGCCGGGGAGCTGTTTTTT
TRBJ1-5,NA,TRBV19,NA,CASSMTGEPRDF,TGTGCCAGTAGTATGACAGGCGAGCCTCGGGATTTT
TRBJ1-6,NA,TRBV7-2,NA,CASSLAVSSYNSPLHF,TGTGCCAGCAGCTTAGCGGTGAGCTCCTATAATTCACCCCTCCACTTT
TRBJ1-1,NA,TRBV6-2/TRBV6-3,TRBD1,CASSYSFTGGVYTEAFF,TGTGCCAGCAGTTACAGTTTCACAGGGGGCGTTTACACTGAAGCTTTCTTT